The 5 T cell receptor beta chains given below trace back to one sample, sequenced in a study of CD8 T cells in ankylosing spondylitis. TCRdb re-derived calls from the 5' RACE reads in MiXCR, one entry per CDR3 protein. Of more than 200,000 distinct CDR3 sequences listed, 20% to 30% are singletons. The sample consisted of blood, either unsorted or a sorted T cell fraction (not recorded which). These TCRs come from a male donor with ankylosing spondylitis or in good health (not recorded which).

This clonotype was detected many times. The chain carries TRBV29-1 and TRBJ2-7; 10 bases are shared with TRBD2. The CDR3 covers 14 residues. Germline trimming cut 6 bases from V and 1 base from J; bases unmatched to any gene: 6. Germline-derived CDR1 and CDR2 are SQVTM and ANQGSEA. As DNA, the CDR3 is TGCAGCGTAATAGCGGGGGGCGCTTCCTACGAGCAGTACTTC. It encodes CSVIAGGASYEQYF.

The chain is built from TRBV20-1 and TRBJ1-2; the match to TRBD1 covers 9 bases. Germline V gene sequence: CDR1 DFQATT, CDR2 SNEGSKA (reference sequence). The CDR3 sequence is 15 residues long. V shed 7 bases and J 0 bases; nucleotides not matched to a gene: 9. CDR3 bases: TGCAGTGTTAAGACAGGGGGGCCGACTAACTATGGCTACACCTTC. It is translated as CSVKTGGPTNYGYTF.

As regards this clonotype: A much larger clone sits a single nucleotide away, making a read error possible. This chain joins TRBV5-1 and TRBJ1-5; a weak D match, TRBD1 (6 bases). The CDR3 is made up of 15 amino acids. V dropped 1 base and J dropped 3 bases, with 11 bases sitting between them. Per the germline V gene, CDR1 is SGHRS and CDR2 is YFSETQ. The CDR3 DNA is TGCGCCAGCAGCTTGTCGCAGGGGCCCAATCAGCCCCAGCATTTT. It encodes CASSLSQGPNQPQHF.

This clonotype came up many times. The chain combines TRBV7-9 with TRBJ2-7, with 7 bases matching TRBD1. This CDR3 has 15 residues. CDR1 and CDR2 (germline): SEHNR, FQNEAQ (reference sequence). V gave up 4 bases and J gave up 5 bases; unmatched junction bases: 11. CDR3 amino acids: CASSWFGQEAHEQYF. The CDR3 bases are TGTGCCAGCAGCTGGTTCGGACAGGAGGCCCACGAGCAGTACTTC.

V is TRBV20-1 and J is TRBJ1-1, with a possible D match to TRBD1 (6 bases). Trimming left V 3 bases short and J 4 bases short, with 15 bases between. The CDR3 length is 14 residues. The germline gives CDR1 DFQATT, CDR2 SNEGSKA (reference sequence). The DNA of the CDR3 is TGCAGTGCTAGTTTGGGGGCCGGGGTCACTGAAGCTTTCTTT. Its protein product is CSASLGAGVTEAFF.